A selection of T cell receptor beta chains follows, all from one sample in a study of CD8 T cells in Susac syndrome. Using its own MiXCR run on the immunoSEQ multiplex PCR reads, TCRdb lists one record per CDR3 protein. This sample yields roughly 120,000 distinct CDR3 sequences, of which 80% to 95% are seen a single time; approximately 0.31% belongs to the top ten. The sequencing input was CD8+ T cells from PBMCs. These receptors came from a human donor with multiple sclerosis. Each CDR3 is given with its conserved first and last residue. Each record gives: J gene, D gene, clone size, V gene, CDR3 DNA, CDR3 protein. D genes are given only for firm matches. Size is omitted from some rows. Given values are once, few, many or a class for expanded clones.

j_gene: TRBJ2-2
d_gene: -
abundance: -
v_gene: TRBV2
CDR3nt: TGTGCCGGCCGGAGCTGGACCGGGGAGCTGTTTTTT
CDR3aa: CAGRSWTGELFF

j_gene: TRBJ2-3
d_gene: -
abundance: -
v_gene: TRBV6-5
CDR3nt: TGTGCCAGCAGGCCGACAGGGAGGGCAGATACGCAGTATTTT
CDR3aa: CASRPTGRADTQYF

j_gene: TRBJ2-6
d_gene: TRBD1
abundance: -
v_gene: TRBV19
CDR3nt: TGTGCCAGTAGACTCCGGGACAGGGGCTCTGGGGCCAACGTCCTGACTTTC
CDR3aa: CASRLRDRGSGANVLTF

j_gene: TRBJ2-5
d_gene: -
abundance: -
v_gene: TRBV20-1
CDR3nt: TGCAGTGCTACTTATACTAAGAAAGAGACCCAGTACTTC
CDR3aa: CSATYTKKETQYF

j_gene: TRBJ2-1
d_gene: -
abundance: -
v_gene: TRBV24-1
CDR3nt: TGTGCCACCAGTCCCCCCCTGAGCTCCTACAATGAGCAGTTCTTC
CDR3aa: CATSPPLSSYNEQFF

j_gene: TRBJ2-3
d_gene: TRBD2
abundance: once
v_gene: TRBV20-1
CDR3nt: TGCAGTGCTAGAGATATTAGGGCGGGAGAGGATACGCAGTATTTT
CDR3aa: CSARDIRAGEDTQYF

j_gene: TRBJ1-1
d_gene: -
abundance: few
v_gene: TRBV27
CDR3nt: TGTGCCAGCTCGACGGGAAACACTGAAGCTTTCTTT
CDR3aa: CASSTGNTEAFF

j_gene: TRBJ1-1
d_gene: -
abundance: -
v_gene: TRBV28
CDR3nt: TGTGCCAGCAGTTTAATGCGGGGGCCCACTGAAGCTTTCTTT
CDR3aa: CASSLMRGPTEAFF

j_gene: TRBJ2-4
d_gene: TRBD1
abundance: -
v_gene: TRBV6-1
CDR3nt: TGTGCCAGCAGTGAAGGACAGGGGGCATACATTCAGTACTTC
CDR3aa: CASSEGQGAYIQYF

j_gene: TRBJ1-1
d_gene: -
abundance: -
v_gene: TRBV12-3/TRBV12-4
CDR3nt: TGTGCCAGCAGCCCCGGGTTAGGATCCACTGAAGCTTTCTTT
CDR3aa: CASSPGLGSTEAFF

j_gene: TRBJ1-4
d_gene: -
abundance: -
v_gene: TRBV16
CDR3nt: TGTGCCAGCAGCCCCGGGCCCGGGAATGAAAAACTGTTTTTT
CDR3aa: CASSPGPGNEKLFF

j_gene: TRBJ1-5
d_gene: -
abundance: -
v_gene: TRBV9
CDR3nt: TGTGCCAGCAGCGTAGGTCTGGACAATCAGCCCCAGCATTTT
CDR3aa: CASSVGLDNQPQHF

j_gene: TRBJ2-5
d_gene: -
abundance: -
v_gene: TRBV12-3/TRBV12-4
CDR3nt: TGTGCCACCGCCCTCCGCGCGGAGACCCAGTACTTC
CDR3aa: CATALRAETQYF

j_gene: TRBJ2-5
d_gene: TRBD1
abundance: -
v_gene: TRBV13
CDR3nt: TGTGCCAGCAGCTCCAGGACAGGGGACGCCCAAGAGACCCAGTACTTC
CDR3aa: CASSSRTGDAQETQYF

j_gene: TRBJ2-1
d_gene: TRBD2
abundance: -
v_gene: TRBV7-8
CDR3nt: TGTGCCAGCAGCTCGGGCGGGAGATCCTATGAGCAGTTCTTC
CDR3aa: CASSSGGRSYEQFF

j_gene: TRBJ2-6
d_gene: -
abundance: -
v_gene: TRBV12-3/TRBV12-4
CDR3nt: TGTGCCAGCAGTGGGTTACAGGGACCTGGGGCCAACGTCCTGACTTTC
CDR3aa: CASSGLQGPGANVLTF

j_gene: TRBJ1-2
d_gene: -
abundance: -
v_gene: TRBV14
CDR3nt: TGTGCCAGCAGCAAGACCCCCCGGGGGAACTATGGCTACACCTTC
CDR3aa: CASSKTPRGNYGYTF

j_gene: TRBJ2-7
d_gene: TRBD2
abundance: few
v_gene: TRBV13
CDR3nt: TGTGCCAGCAGCCCGGGGACTAGCGCCTACGAGCAGTACTTC
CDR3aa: CASSPGTSAYEQYF

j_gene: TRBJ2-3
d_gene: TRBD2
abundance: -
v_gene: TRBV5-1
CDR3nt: TGCGCCAGCAGCTTGACTAGCGGGGGGTACAACACAGATACGCAGTATTTT
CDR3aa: CASSLTSGGYNTDTQYF

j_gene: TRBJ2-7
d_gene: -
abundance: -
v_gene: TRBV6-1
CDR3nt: TGTGCCAGCAGTGAAATCGCCCGGGTATCTTCCTACGAGCAGTACTTC
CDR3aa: CASSEIARVSSYEQYF

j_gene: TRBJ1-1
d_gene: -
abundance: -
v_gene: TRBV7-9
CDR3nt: TGTGCCAGCAGCTTGGACAGCTTTATCGTCGCTTTCTTT
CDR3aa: CASSLDSFIVAFF

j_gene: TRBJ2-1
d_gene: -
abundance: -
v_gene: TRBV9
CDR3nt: TGTGCCAGCAGCCCCGGCATTGTCGAGCAGTTCTTC
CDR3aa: CASSPGIVEQFF

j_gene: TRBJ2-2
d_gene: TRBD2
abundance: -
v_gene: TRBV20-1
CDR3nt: TGCAGTGCTAGTCCAGCGGGGGTTTACACCGGGGAGCTGTTTTTT
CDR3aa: CSASPAGVYTGELFF

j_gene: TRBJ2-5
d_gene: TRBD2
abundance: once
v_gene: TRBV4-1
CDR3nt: TGCGCCAGCAGCCAAGTCTTTGGGACCTACTCTAGCGGGAGGGCCTCAGAGACCCAGTACTTC
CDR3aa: CASSQVFGTYSSGRASETQYF

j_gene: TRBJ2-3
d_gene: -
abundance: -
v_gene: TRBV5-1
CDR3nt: TGCGCCAGCAGCTTGTATCAGGGGAGCACAGATACGCAGTATTTT
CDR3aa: CASSLYQGSTDTQYF

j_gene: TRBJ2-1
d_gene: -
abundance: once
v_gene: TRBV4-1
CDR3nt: TGCGCCAGCAGCCTTCAGAATGAGCAGTTCTTC
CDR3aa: CASSLQNEQFF

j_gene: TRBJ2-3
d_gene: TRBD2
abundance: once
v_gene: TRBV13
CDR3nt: TGTGCCAGCAGCGACGGGGGGGAGCCCAACACAGATACGCAGTATTTT
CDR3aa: CASSDGGEPNTDTQYF

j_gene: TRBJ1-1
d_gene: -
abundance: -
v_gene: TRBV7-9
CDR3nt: TGTGCCAGCAGCCCTTACGGCGGTGAAGCTTTCTTT
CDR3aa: CASSPYGGEAFF

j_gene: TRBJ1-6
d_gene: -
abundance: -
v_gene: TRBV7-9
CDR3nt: TGTGCCAGCAGCTTAGGCGGACCCTATAATTCACCCCTCCACTTT
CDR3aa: CASSLGGPYNSPLHF

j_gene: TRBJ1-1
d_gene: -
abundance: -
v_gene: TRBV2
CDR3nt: TGTGCCAGCAGTCCATACAGGGAGCGCGCTGAAGCTTTCTTT
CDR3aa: CASSPYRERAEAFF

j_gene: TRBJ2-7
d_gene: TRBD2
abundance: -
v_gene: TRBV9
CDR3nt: TGTGCCAGCAGCCCATTAGGACTAGCGGGAGAGCAGTACTTC
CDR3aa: CASSPLGLAGEQYF

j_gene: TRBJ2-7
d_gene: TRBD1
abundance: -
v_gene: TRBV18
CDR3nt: TGTGCCAGCTCATCACCGGGACAGGGGGCGAGGAGCTCCTACGAGCAGTACTTC
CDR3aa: CASSSPGQGARSSYEQYF

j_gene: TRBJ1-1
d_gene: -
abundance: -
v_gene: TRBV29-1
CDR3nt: TGCAGCGTTGAAGATTTGGCAGAACTGAACACTGAAGCTTTCTTT
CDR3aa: CSVEDLAELNTEAFF

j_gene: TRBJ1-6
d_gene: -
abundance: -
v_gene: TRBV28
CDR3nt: TGTGCCAGCAGTTTAACAGCTTCACCCCTCCACTTT
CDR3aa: CASSLTASPLHF

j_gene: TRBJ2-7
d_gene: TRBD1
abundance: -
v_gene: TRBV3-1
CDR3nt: TGTGCCAGCAGCCCTACGGGACAGGGTGACGAGCAGTACTTC
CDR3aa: CASSPTGQGDEQYF

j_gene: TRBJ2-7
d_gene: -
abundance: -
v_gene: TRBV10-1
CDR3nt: TGCGCCAGCAGTGACCCCAGCGGCTACGAGCAGTACTTC
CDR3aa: CASSDPSGYEQYF

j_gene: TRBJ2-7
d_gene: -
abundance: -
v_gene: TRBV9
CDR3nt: TGTGCCAGCAGCACAGAAGGGACTCCCTACGAGCAGTACTTC
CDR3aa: CASSTEGTPYEQYF

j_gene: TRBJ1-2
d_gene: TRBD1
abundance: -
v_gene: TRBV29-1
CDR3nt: TGCAGCGTTGAAGGGACAGGGAATGGCTATGGCTACACCTTC
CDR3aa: CSVEGTGNGYGYTF

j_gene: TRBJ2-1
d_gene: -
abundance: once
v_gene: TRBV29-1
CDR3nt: TGCAGCGTTAGGTCACCCGTGACAGTCTCCTACAATGAGCAGTTCTTC
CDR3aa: CSVRSPVTVSYNEQFF

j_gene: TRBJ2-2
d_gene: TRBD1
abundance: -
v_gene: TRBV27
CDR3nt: TGTGCCAGCAGCATGGGACAGGCCTACACCGGGGAGCTGTTTTTT
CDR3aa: CASSMGQAYTGELFF

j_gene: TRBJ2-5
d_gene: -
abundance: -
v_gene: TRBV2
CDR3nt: TGTGCCAGCGTGGGGACACAGAGAGGATACCAAGAGACCCAGTACTTC
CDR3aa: CASVGTQRGYQETQYF

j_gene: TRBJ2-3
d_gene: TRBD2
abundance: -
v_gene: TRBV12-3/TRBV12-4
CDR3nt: TGTGCCACCTACGTCAGCTTAGCGGGAGCAGATACGCAGTATTTT
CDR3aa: CATYVSLAGADTQYF

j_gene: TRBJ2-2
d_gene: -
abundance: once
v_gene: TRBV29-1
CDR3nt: TGCAGCGTAGGAAGGGCCGGGGAGCTGTTTTTT
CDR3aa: CSVGRAGELFF

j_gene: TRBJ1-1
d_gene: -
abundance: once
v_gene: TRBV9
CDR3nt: TGTGCCAGCAGCGTAGGGTGGGATTCCACCACTGAAGCTTTCTTT
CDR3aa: CASSVGWDSTTEAFF

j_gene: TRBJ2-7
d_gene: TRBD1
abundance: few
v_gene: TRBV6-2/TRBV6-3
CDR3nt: TGTGCCAGCAGTTACGCTGTTCCGGGACAGGACTCCTACGAGCAGTACTTC
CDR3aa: CASSYAVPGQDSYEQYF

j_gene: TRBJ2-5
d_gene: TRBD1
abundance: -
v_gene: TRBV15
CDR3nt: TGTGCCACCAGCAGAGAGGGACAGGGTCGAGAGACCCAGTACTTC
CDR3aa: CATSREGQGRETQYF

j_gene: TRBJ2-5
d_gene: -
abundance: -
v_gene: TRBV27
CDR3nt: TGTGCCAGCAGTAGGACACTACGGGAGACCCAGTACTTC
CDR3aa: CASSRTLRETQYF

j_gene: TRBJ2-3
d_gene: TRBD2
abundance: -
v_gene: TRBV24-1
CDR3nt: TGTGCCACCAGTGATTTTAGGGCTAGCGGGTCCACAGATACGCAGTATTTT
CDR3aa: CATSDFRASGSTDTQYF

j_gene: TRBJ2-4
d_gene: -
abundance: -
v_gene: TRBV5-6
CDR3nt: TGTGCCAGCAGCACGGACTTGAAAAACATTCAGTACTTC
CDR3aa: CASSTDLKNIQYF

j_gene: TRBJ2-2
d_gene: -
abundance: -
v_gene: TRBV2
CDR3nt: TGTGCCTGCAGCCCGAGCTTCCAAATGAACACCGGGGAGCTGTTTTTT
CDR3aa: CACSPSFQMNTGELFF

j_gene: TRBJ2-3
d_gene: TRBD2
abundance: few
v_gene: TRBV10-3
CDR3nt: TGTGCCACCCTTAGCGGGGAAGGGGATACGCAGTATTTT
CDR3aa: CATLSGEGDTQYF

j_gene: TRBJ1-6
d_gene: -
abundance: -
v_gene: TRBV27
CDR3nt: TGTGCCAGCAGGGCCCTCGGGAATTCACCCCTCCACTTT
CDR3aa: CASRALGNSPLHF